The 11 T cell receptor beta chains below were found in one sample sequenced in a study of T cells in Graves' hyperthyroidism and ophthalmopathy. Using RNA transcripts as the source, TCR beta CDR3 regions were amplified. Carried out on the TCR CDR3, a first-round RT-PCR used the HTBI primer set. TCRdb recomputed calls from the multiplex PCR reads with MiXCR, one row per CDR3 protein. The sample has over 200,000 distinct CDR3 sequences, roughly 15% seen once. The sample comprised blood. These receptors all stem from a woman between 40 and 55 years old with Graves' hyperthyroidism that later progressed to Graves' ophthalmopathy.

This clonotype turned up a few times. The J gene is TRBJ2-1, the V gene TRBV29-1; 7 nucleotides match TRBD2. The ends lost 7 bases at V and 3 bases at J; junction bases unmatched: 15. The CDR3 runs 16 residues. CDR1 is SQVTM, CDR2 ANQGSEA, per germline. Here the CDR3 DNA reads TGCAGCGCCTGCCTCTTTTGGGGGAGGGGCTACAATGAGCAGTTCTTC. Amino acid sequence: CSACLFWGRGYNEQFF.

This clonotype was recorded many times. J is TRBJ1-5 and V is TRBV28; D is possibly TRBD1 (5 bases). The germline V and J ends were trimmed by 5 bases and 5 bases, with 13 bases remaining between them. Per germline, CDR1 MDHEN and CDR2 SYDVKM. This CDR3 comprises 14 residues. The CDR3 DNA follows: TGTGCCAGCAGTCCGGGGAGGGGAGATCAGCCCCAGCATTTT. Protein: CASSPGRGDQPQHF. The full variable domain, in which reference TRBV28 and TRBJ1-5 provide the parts outside the CDR3, is DVKVTQSSRYLVKRTGEKVFLECVQDMDHENMFWYRQDPGLGLRLIYFSYDVKMKEKGDIPEGYSVSREKKERFSLILESASTNQTSMYLCASSPGRGDQPQHFGDGTRLSIL.

Many counts were recorded for this clonotype. This chain links TRBV9 with TRBJ1-1, with D possibly TRBD1 on 5 matching bases. CDR1 is SGDLS and CDR2 is YYNGEE in the germline V gene. The CDR3 covers 13 residues. V lost 1 base to trimming and J lost 11 bases, with 15 bases between them. The CDR3 DNA follows: TGTGCCAGCAGCGTACAGGGTGGGGGAGGGGCTTTCTTT. Translated: CASSVQGGGGAFF.

This clonotype was counted at least ten times. V usage is TRBV6-6 and J usage is TRBJ1-1, with D hard to call. Germline CDR1 MNHNY, CDR2 SVGAGI (reference sequence). The CDR3 is made up of 16 amino acids. Trimming stripped 0 bases from V and 4 bases from J, with 15 bases between. CDR3 amino acids: CASSYSPDGLSTEAFF. The CDR3 DNA sequence: TGTGCCAGCAGTTACTCGCCAGACGGCTTGAGCACTGAAGCTTTCTTT.

This clonotype has at least ten counts. The chain combines TRBV27 with TRBJ1-5; 11 nucleotides align to TRBD1. After removal of 7 bases from V and 2 bases from J, the junction contained 19 bases not matched to a gene. Germline V lookup: CDR1 MNHEY, CDR2 SMNVEV (reference sequence). CDR3 size: 20 residues. This CDR3 is CASTIHIGTGGMEGNQPQHF. CDR3 nucleotide sequence: TGTGCCAGCACCATCCACATTGGGACAGGGGGTATGGAGGGCAATCAGCCCCAGCATTTT.

This clonotype occurred many times. The genes are TRBV10-3 and TRBJ2-3, with D possibly TRBD1 on 5 matching bases. Trimming pared 0 bases from V and 0 bases from J, leaving 7 bases between. The CDR3 has 15 residues. In germline, CDR1 is ENHRY, CDR2 SYGVKD. The CDR3 DNA reads as TGTGCCATCAGTGAGTCGACAGAAAGCACAGATACGCAGTATTTT. It translates to CAISESTESTDTQYF.

The chain carries TRBV30 and TRBJ2-4; a weak D match, TRBD2 (5 bases). This CDR3 has 12 amino acids. The V and J ends lost 0 bases and 8 bases respectively, with 8 bases between them. CDR1 and CDR2 from the germline V gene are GTSNPN and SVGIG (reference sequence). For the CDR3, the DNA is TGTGCCTGGAGTGTAACCGGGGACATTCAGTACTTC. Encoded protein: CAWSVTGDIQYF.

For this clonotype: A much larger clone differs from this one at a single base, so this may be a read error. V gene TRBV29-1 combines with J gene TRBJ2-2; D call uncertain. Trimming left V 2 bases short and J 4 bases short, with 8 bases between. Germline V lookup: CDR1 SQVTM, CDR2 ANQGSEA. The CDR3 has 13 residues. Here the CDR3 reads CSVESAPTGELFF. The CDR3 region has the DNA TGCAGCGTTGAATCAGCCCCCACCGGGGAGCTGTTTTTT.

Details on this clonotype: A clone one base away is much larger, so this may be a read error. The chain links TRBV27 to TRBJ2-3, with D possibly TRBD1 on 6 matching bases. The CDR3 extends over 16 amino acids. Germline loops: CDR1 MNHEY, CDR2 SMNVEV (reference sequence). CDR3 coding DNA: TGTCCCAGCAGTTTATCCTCAGGGGTACTCACAGATACGCAGTATTTT. Its translation: CPSSLSSGVLTDTQYF.

This clonotype was found many times. The chain links TRBV11-2 to TRBJ2-5, with D tentatively TRBD2 (5 bases). Deletions cut 2 bases from V and 9 bases from J, with 16 bases between. CDR3 size: 14 residues. CDR1 and CDR2 (germline): SGHAT, FQNNGV. CDR3 region: CASSLPLGSSPQYF. The CDR3 coding sequence is TGTGCCAGCAGCTTACCCTTAGGCTCTAGCCCCCAGTACTTC.

V is TRBV5-1 and J is TRBJ2-2, with 8 bases identical to TRBD1. The CDR3 has 15 residues. Per germline, CDR1 SGHRS and CDR2 YFSETQ. V shed 2 bases and J 7 bases; nucleotides not matched to a gene: 7. The CDR3, as DNA: TGCGCCAGCAGCTTACTCCAGGGGGCCGGCGGGGAGCTGTTTTTT. The encoded protein is CASSLLQGAGGELFF.